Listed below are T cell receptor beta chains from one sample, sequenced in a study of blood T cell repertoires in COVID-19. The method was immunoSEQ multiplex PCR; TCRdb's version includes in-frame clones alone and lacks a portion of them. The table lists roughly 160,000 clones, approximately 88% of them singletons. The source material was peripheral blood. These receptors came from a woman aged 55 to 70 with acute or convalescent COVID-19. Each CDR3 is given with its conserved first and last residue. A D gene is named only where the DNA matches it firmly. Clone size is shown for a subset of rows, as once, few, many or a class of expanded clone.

CDR3nt: TGTGCCAGCAACGGACTAGCGGACTACAATGAGCAGTTCTTC
CDR3aa: CASNGLADYNEQFF
v_gene: TRBV9
j_gene: TRBJ2-1
d_gene: TRBD2
abundance: .

CDR3nt: TGTGCCAGCAGCTTAGCAAAGGGACATTATCACGAGCAGTACTTC
CDR3aa: CASSLAKGHYHEQYF
v_gene: TRBV7-9
j_gene: TRBJ2-7
d_gene: .
abundance: .

CDR3nt: TGTGCCAGCAGCTTAGGACAGGGGACTAGCAATCAGCCCCAGCATTTT
CDR3aa: CASSLGQGTSNQPQHF
v_gene: TRBV7-2
j_gene: TRBJ1-5
d_gene: TRBD1
abundance: .

CDR3nt: TGCGCCAGCAGCTTTGGAGGGGGCGGGGTCCAAGAGACCCAGTACTTC
CDR3aa: CASSFGGGGVQETQYF
v_gene: TRBV5-1
j_gene: TRBJ2-5
d_gene: .
abundance: few

CDR3nt: TGTGCCTCACCGGGACAGGGAGGTGGTACGCAGTATTTT
CDR3aa: CASPGQGGGTQYF
v_gene: TRBV30
j_gene: TRBJ2-3
d_gene: TRBD1
abundance: .

CDR3nt: TGTGCCAGCAGCTTACAGGGGGCAGACGAGCAGTACTTC
CDR3aa: CASSLQGADEQYF
v_gene: TRBV7-2
j_gene: TRBJ2-7
d_gene: TRBD1
abundance: .

CDR3nt: TGTGCCTGGAGTAAGGACAGGAGACTACATGGCTACACCTTC
CDR3aa: CAWSKDRRLHGYTF
v_gene: TRBV30
j_gene: TRBJ1-2
d_gene: TRBD1
abundance: .

CDR3nt: TGTGCCAGCAGTTACCGCGGGACTAGTCGGACCGGGGAGCTGTTTTTT
CDR3aa: CASSYRGTSRTGELFF
v_gene: TRBV6-5
j_gene: TRBJ2-2
d_gene: TRBD2
abundance: .

CDR3nt: TGTGCCAGCAGCCCGACCGGGACAGGGGAGGCCAATGAGCAGTTCTTC
CDR3aa: CASSPTGTGEANEQFF
v_gene: TRBV9
j_gene: TRBJ2-1
d_gene: TRBD1
abundance: .

CDR3nt: TGTGCCAGCAGCCGACTAGGGAGCAATCAGCCCCAGCATTTT
CDR3aa: CASSRLGSNQPQHF
v_gene: TRBV7-9
j_gene: TRBJ1-5
d_gene: .
abundance: once

CDR3nt: TGTGCCAGCAGCAGACGGTCGGGGGAGACGGGCGAGCAGTACTTC
CDR3aa: CASSRRSGETGEQYF
v_gene: TRBV9
j_gene: TRBJ2-7
d_gene: .
abundance: .

CDR3nt: TGTGCCAGCAGGCCAGGGGGAAACACCATATATTTT
CDR3aa: CASRPGGNTIYF
v_gene: TRBV5-6
j_gene: TRBJ1-3
d_gene: .
abundance: few

CDR3nt: TGTGCCAGTGCGACAGGGTTGATCCGAGCCCTCCACTTT
CDR3aa: CASATGLIRALHF
v_gene: TRBV2
j_gene: TRBJ1-6
d_gene: TRBD1
abundance: few

CDR3nt: TGTGCCAGCAGACTGGACAGCCTCAATCAGCCCCAGCATTTT
CDR3aa: CASRLDSLNQPQHF
v_gene: TRBV28
j_gene: TRBJ1-5
d_gene: .
abundance: .

CDR3nt: TGTGCCAGCAGCTCGGCTAGCGGGGGGTATGGCACAGATACGCAGTATTTT
CDR3aa: CASSSASGGYGTDTQYF
v_gene: TRBV5-4
j_gene: TRBJ2-3
d_gene: TRBD2
abundance: few

CDR3nt: TGCGCCAGCAGCTTGGGGGACAGCCAAGAGACCCAGTACTTC
CDR3aa: CASSLGDSQETQYF
v_gene: TRBV5-1
j_gene: TRBJ2-5
d_gene: TRBD1
abundance: .

CDR3nt: TGTGCCAGTACCCCCCAGGGGGCAACCACTGAAGCTTTCTTT
CDR3aa: CASTPQGATTEAFF
v_gene: TRBV19
j_gene: TRBJ1-1
d_gene: TRBD1
abundance: many

CDR3nt: TGTGCCAGTAGTTTGATTATCGCCGGGGGCTACACCTTC
CDR3aa: CASSLIIAGGYTF
v_gene: TRBV19
j_gene: TRBJ1-2
d_gene: .
abundance: .

CDR3nt: TGTGCCAGCAGTTCCCGACAGACGAACACTGAAGCTTTCTTT
CDR3aa: CASSSRQTNTEAFF
v_gene: TRBV27
j_gene: TRBJ1-1
d_gene: .
abundance: .

CDR3nt: TGTGCCAGCAAGTACAACAACCACCCCCCTGGAAACACCATATATTTT
CDR3aa: CASKYNNHPPGNTIYF
v_gene: TRBV2
j_gene: TRBJ1-3
d_gene: .
abundance: .

CDR3nt: TGTGCCAGCAGTTACCCTTTGCGGGGGGGCCGTGACACAGATACGCAGTATTTT
CDR3aa: CASSYPLRGGRDTDTQYF
v_gene: TRBV6-2/TRBV6-3
j_gene: TRBJ2-3
d_gene: TRBD2
abundance: once

CDR3nt: TGTGCTAGTGCGGCAGGCTACACCGGGGAGCTGTTTTTT
CDR3aa: CASAAGYTGELFF
v_gene: TRBV12-5
j_gene: TRBJ2-2
d_gene: .
abundance: .

CDR3nt: TGTGCCAGCAGCCCCGGACAGCTTGCTCAAGAGACCCAGTACTTC
CDR3aa: CASSPGQLAQETQYF
v_gene: TRBV11-2
j_gene: TRBJ2-5
d_gene: .
abundance: .

CDR3nt: TGTGCCAGCAGGGAGTCACTAGCGGGGAGCTCCTACGAGCAGTACTTC
CDR3aa: CASRESLAGSSYEQYF
v_gene: TRBV2
j_gene: TRBJ2-7
d_gene: TRBD2
abundance: .

CDR3nt: TGCAGCGTCCGGACAGTACTAACCACTGAAGCTTTCTTT
CDR3aa: CSVRTVLTTEAFF
v_gene: TRBV29-1
j_gene: TRBJ1-1
d_gene: .
abundance: .

CDR3nt: TGTGCCAGCAGTTCGACCGGGACACATAACTATGGCTACACCTTC
CDR3aa: CASSSTGTHNYGYTF
v_gene: TRBV6-5
j_gene: TRBJ1-2
d_gene: .
abundance: .

CDR3nt: TGTGCCAGCTCACCTGGGGACAGGGAGCGCGGCAATCAGCCCCAGCATTTT
CDR3aa: CASSPGDRERGNQPQHF
v_gene: TRBV18
j_gene: TRBJ1-5
d_gene: TRBD1
abundance: .

CDR3nt: TGTGCCAGCAGCCAAGACCTAGCGGGGAGGAGCACCGGGGAGCTGTTTTTT
CDR3aa: CASSQDLAGRSTGELFF
v_gene: TRBV4-2
j_gene: TRBJ2-2
d_gene: TRBD2
abundance: few

CDR3nt: TGTGCCAGCAGTTTCCCTCGACAGCCGGCTGACTATGGCTACACCTTC
CDR3aa: CASSFPRQPADYGYTF
v_gene: TRBV28
j_gene: TRBJ1-2
d_gene: .
abundance: .